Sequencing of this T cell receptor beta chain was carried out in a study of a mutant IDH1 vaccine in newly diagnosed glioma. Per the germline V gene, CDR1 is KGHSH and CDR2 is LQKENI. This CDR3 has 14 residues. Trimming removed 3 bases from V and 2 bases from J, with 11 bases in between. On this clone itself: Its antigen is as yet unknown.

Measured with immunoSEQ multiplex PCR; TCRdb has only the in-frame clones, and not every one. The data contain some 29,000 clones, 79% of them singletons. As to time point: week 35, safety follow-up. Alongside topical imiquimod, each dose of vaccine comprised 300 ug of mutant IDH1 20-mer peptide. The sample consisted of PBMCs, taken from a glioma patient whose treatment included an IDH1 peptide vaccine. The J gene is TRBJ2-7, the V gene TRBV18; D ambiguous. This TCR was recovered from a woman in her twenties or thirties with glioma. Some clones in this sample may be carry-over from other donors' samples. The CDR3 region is CASSPWTATYEQYF. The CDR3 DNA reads TGTGCCAGCTCACCTTGGACGGCTACCTACGAGCAGTACTTC.